Listed here is a single T cell receptor (beta chain). Its antigen is still unknown. The data are from a study of T cell responses to AZD1222 COVID-19 vaccine. General study results and limits: Spike as a whole was targeted by vaccine-associated CD4 TCRs, dominant at 160-218 and 743-854. A mostly white British donor set with more females was recruited, and clonal diversity was possibly underestimated. Elevations in Spike-specific TCR breadth and depth followed administration of two AZD1222 doses.

The protocol was immunoSEQ multiplex PCR, while the TCRdb copy is restricted to in-frame clones and leaves out a portion. The sample includes roughly 140,000 clones, roughly nine tenths seen only once; the top ten take approximately 9%. The V segment lost 0 bases and the J segment 0 bases; nucleotides outside the gene matches: 6. Germline loops: CDR1 SGHDT, CDR2 YYEEEE. The length of the CDR3 is 17 residues. This clonotype originated in an adult who received the AZD1222 COVID-19 vaccine. The specimen comprised peripheral blood, sampled 28 days after the second AZD1222 dose. The chain joins TRBV5-6 to TRBJ1-3; TRBD1 matches at 7 bases. The CDR3 DNA follows: TGTGCCAGCAGCTTGGGATGGACAGGACGCTCTGGAAACACCATATATTTT. Protein: CASSLGWTGRSGNTIYF.